This TCR beta chain was captured in a study of CD4 T cells in relation to SARS-CoV-2 and coronaviruses. Study summary: TCR beta CDR3s were sequenced after roughly nine-day antigen culture of PBMCs. Convalescent patients were 8 or 9 males and 4 females; two were Hispanic. General observations from the study: The cross-reactivity analysis covered only spike protein, not other viral proteins.

Here immunoSEQ multiplex PCR was the method, and the copy in TCRdb shows in-frame clones only, minus some. The sample includes 40,000 or so clones, about four fifths seen only once; the top ten take roughly 4.7%. Germline loops: CDR1 MNHEY, CDR2 SVGEGT. The V segment lost 5 bases and the J segment 15 bases; nucleotides outside the gene matches: 22. CDR3 length equals 16 residues. A remark on this clone: Its specificity is not known.

Sample: naive CD4+ T cells from PBMCs, cultured in vitro. Subset: naive CD4+ T cells isolated by negative enrichment. This chain connects TRBV6-2 or TRBV6-3 to TRBJ2-1; 7 bases match TRBD2. The sequence was obtained from an adult with COVID-19. As DNA, the CDR3 is TGTGCCAGCAGTCAGGCCTTAATTCTAGCGGCCCAGGCTCGGTTCTTC. Residues: CASSQALILAAQARFF.